This T cell receptor (beta chain) was documented in a study of OX40 agonist ivuxolimab in advanced cancers. The overall study: Dosing consisted of intravenous ivuxolimab at 0.01 to 10 mg/kg every 2 weeks.

Repertoires were generated with immunoSEQ multiplex PCR, while TCRdb's copy carries only in-frame clones and drops some. The sample lists around 53,000 clones; roughly 83% were seen once. Study observations and caveats: At doses 0.1 to 3.0 mg/kg, CD4+ and CD8+ clones expanded.

As to this clone: Its specificity is unknown.

Sequencing used CD4+ or CD8+ T cells sorted from blood, obtained in a trial of the OX40 agonist ivuxolimab. The clonotype was recovered from an adult with an advanced solid tumor such as melanoma, head and neck, liver or kidney cancer.

This CDR3 is CASSQEFGRRGLEDTQYF. In DNA, the CDR3 is TGCGCCAGCAGCCAAGAGTTCGGGAGGAGGGGGTTGGAAGATACGCAGTATTTT. This chain links TRBV4-1 with TRBJ2-3; D is possibly TRBD2 (7 bases). The germline V and J ends were trimmed by 0 bases and 5 bases, with 21 bases remaining between them. Germline loops: CDR1 MGHRA, CDR2 YSYEKL. CDR3 length equals 18 residues.